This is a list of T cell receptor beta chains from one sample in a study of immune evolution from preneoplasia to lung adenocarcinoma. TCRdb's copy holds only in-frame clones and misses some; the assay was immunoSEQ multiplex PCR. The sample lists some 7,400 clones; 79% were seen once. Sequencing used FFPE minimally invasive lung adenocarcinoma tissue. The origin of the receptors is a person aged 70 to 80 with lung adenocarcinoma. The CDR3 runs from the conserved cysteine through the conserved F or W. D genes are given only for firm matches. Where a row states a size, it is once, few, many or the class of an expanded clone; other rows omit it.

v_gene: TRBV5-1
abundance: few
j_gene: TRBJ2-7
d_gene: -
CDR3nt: TGCGCCAGCAGCGGGTCCTACGAGCAGTACTTC
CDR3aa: CASSGSYEQYF

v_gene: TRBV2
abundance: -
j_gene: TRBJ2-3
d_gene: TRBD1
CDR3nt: TGTGCCAGCATGATCCGGACAGGGGCAGATACGCAGTATTTT
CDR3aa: CASMIRTGADTQYF

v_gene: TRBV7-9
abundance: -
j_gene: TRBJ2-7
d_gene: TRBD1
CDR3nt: TGTGCCAGCAGCTTCCCGGACAGGGGAGCCTCCCCCCCCTACGAGCAGTACTTC
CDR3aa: CASSFPDRGASPPYEQYF

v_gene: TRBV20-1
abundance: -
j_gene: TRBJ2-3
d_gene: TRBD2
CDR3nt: TGCAGTGCTGCGGGGGTGGATACGCAGTATTTT
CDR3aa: CSAAGVDTQYF

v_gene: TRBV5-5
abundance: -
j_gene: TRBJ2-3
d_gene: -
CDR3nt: TGTGCCAGCAGCTTGGACTCTAGCACAGATACGCAGTATTTT
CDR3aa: CASSLDSSTDTQYF

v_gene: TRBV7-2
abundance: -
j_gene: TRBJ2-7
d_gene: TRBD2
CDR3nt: TGTGCCAGCAGCTTAGAACTAGCGGGAGGGTACGAGCAGTACTTC
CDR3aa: CASSLELAGGYEQYF

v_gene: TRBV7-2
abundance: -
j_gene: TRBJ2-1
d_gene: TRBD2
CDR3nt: TGTGCCAGCAGCTCCGGGACTAGTTACAATGAGCAGTTCTTC
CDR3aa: CASSSGTSYNEQFF

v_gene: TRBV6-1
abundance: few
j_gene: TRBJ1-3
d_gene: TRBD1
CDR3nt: TGTGCCAGCAGGGCTAGACAGGGTTCTGGAAACACCATATATTTT
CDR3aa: CASRARQGSGNTIYF

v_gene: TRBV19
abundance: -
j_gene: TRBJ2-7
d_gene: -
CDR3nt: TGTGCCAGTAGTCCCGACAGATCCTACGAGCAGTACTTC
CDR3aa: CASSPDRSYEQYF

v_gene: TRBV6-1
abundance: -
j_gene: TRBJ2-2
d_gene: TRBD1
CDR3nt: TGTGCCAGCAGTTCCGGGACAGGCCTTGGGGAGCTGTTTTTT
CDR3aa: CASSSGTGLGELFF

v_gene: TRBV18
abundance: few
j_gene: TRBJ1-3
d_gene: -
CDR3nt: TGTGCCAGCTCACCACCGTTCAGCACGAGAAACACCATATATTTT
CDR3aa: CASSPPFSTRNTIYF

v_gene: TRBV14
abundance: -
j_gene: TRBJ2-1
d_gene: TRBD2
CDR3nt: TGTGCCAGCAGCCAACTGACTAGCGGGGGCCAAAAGCAGTTCTTC
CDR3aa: CASSQLTSGGQKQFF

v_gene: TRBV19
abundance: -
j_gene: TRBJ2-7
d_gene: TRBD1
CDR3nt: TGTGCCAGTAGTCCCGGGACAGGGGGGATCGAGCAGTACTTC
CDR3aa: CASSPGTGGIEQYF

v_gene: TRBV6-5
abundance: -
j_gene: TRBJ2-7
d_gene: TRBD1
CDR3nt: TGTGCCAGCTGTCGGGGACAGGGATCCTACGAGCAGTACTTC
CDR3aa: CASCRGQGSYEQYF

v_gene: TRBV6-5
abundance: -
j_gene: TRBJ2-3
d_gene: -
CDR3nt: TGTGCCAGCATCAAGGGGGATACGCAGTATTTT
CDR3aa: CASIKGDTQYF

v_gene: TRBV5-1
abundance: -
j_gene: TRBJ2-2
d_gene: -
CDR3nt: TGCGCCAGCAGGAGACAGATGACCGGGGAGCTGTTTTTT
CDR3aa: CASRRQMTGELFF

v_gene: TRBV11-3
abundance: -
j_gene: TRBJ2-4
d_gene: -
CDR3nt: TGTGCCAGCAGCTTGGGAGACAGCTCCAAAAACATTCAGTACTTC
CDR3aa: CASSLGDSSKNIQYF

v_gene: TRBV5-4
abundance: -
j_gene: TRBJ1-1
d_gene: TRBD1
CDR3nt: TGTGCCAGCAGCTTGGCCGGGACAGGGATGAGCACTGAAGCTTTCTTT
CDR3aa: CASSLAGTGMSTEAFF

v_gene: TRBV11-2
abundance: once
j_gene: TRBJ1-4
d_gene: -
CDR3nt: TGTGCCAGCAGCTCCAGCGGGGGGTTTAATGAAAAACTGTTTTTT
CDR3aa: CASSSSGGFNEKLFF

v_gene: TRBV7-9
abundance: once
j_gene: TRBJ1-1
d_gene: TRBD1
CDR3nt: TGTGCCAGCACTGGGACAGGGAGGGCTGAAGCTTTCTTT
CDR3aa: CASTGTGRAEAFF

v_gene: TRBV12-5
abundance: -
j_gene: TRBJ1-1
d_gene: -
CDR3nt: TGTGCTAGTGGTGAGAGGCGGGACACTGAAGCTTTCTTT
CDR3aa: CASGERRDTEAFF

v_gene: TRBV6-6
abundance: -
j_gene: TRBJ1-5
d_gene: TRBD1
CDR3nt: TGTGCCAGCAGCCAGACAGGGGACAATCAGCCCCAGCATTTT
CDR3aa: CASSQTGDNQPQHF

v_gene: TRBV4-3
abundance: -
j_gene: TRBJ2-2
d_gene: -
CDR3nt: TGCGCCAGCAGCCCTTTCCCCATTACCGGGGAGCTGTTTTTT
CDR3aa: CASSPFPITGELFF

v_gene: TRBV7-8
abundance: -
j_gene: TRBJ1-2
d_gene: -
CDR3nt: TGTGCCAGCAGCCTCCGGGAACCGGATTATGGCTACACCTTC
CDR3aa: CASSLREPDYGYTF

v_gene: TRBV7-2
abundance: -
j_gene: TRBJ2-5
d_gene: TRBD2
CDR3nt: TGTGCCAGCAGCTTGCGGACTAGCGGGGGCCGAGCCCAGTACTTC
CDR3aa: CASSLRTSGGRAQYF

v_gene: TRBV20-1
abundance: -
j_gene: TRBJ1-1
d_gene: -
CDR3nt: TGCAGTGCCGGACGGACTGGGAGAGCTTTCTTT
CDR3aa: CSAGRTGRAFF

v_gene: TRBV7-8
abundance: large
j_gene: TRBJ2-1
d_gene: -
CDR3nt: TGTGCCAGCAGCTTGTTTACTCTAGTTGGGGGCGATGAGCAGTTCTTC
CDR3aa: CASSLFTLVGGDEQFF

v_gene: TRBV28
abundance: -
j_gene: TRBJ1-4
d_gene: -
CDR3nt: TGTGCCAGCAGTTCCACCTCAGGGCATCGAGAAAAACTGTTTTTT
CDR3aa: CASSSTSGHREKLFF

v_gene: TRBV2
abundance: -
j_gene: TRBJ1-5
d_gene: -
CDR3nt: TGTGCCAGCAGTGTGGGGTTGTGGCAGCCCCAGCATTTT
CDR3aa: CASSVGLWQPQHF

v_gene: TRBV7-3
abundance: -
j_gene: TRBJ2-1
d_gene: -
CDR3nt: TGTGCCAGCAGCTTAGAAGGGTGGGGCTCCTACAATGAGCAGTTCTTC
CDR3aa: CASSLEGWGSYNEQFF

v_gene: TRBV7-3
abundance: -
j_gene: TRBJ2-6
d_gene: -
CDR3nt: TGTGCCAGCAGCCAGAGCTCTGGGGCCAACGTCCTGACTTTC
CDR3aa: CASSQSSGANVLTF

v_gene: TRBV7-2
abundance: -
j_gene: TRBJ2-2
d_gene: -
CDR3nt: TGTGCCAGCAGCTTAGACACCGGGGAGCTGTTTTTT
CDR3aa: CASSLDTGELFF

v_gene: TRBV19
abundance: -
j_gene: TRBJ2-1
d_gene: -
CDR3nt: TGTGCCACCACGGACAGAGGCAATGAGCAGTTCTTC
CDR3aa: CATTDRGNEQFF

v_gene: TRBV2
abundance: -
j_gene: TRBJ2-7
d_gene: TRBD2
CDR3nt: TGTGCCAGCAGTGAAGGGACTAGCCTATACTACGAGCAGTACTTC
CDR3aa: CASSEGTSLYYEQYF

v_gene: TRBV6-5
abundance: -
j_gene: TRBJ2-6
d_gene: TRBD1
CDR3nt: TGTGCCAGCAGACAGGGGGCGTCTGGGGCCAACGTCCTGACTTTC
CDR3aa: CASRQGASGANVLTF

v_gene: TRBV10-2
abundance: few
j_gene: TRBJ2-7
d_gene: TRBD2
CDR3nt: TGCGCCAGCAGTGAGTCTAGGGCGGGGGGACGCTACGAGCAGTACTTC
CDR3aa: CASSESRAGGRYEQYF

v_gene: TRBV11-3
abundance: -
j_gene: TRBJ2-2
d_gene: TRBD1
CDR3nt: TGTGCCAGCAGCCCAGGGACAGCCAACACCGGGGAGCTGTTTTTT
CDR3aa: CASSPGTANTGELFF

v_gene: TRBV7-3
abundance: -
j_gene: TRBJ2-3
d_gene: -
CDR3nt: TGTGCCAGCAGCTTATCCCCCGGAGGGGCAGATACGCAGTATTTT
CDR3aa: CASSLSPGGADTQYF

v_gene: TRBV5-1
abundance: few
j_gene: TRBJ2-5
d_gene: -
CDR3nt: TGCGCCAGCAGCTTGAGGGAGGGGGGGTACCAAGAGACCCAGTACTTC
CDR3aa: CASSLREGGYQETQYF

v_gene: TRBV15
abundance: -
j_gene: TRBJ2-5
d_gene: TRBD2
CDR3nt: TGTGCCACCAGCAGAGGGTGGACTAGCGGGGGATCCCTTCGGACCCAGTACTTC
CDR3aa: CATSRGWTSGGSLRTQYF

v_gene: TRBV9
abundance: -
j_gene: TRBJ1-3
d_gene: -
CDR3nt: TGTGCCAGCAGCCGGGACTCTGGAAACACCATATATTTT
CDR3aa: CASSRDSGNTIYF

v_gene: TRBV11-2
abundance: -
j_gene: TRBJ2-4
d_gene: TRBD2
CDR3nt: TGTGCCAGCAGCGGGGGGGTGAACAAAAACATTCAGTACTTC
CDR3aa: CASSGGVNKNIQYF

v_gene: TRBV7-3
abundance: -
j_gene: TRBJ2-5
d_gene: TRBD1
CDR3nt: TGTGCCAGCAGCTTAACGGGGTCAGGGGGCGGAGAGACCCAGTACTTC
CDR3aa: CASSLTGSGGGETQYF

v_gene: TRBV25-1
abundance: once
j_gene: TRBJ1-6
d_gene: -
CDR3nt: TGTGCCAGCAGTGACTACGGGAGCTCCTATAATTCACCCCTCCACTTT
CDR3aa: CASSDYGSSYNSPLHF

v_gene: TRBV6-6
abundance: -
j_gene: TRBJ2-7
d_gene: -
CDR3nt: TGTGCCAGCAGTTATGACTACTTGGGGGAGCAGTACTTC
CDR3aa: CASSYDYLGEQYF

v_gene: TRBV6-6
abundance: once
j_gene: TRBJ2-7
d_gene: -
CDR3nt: TGTGCCAGCAGTTACGGCGGATCCGAGCAGTACTTC
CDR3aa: CASSYGGSEQYF

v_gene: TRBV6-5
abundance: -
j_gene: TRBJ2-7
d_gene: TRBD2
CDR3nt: TGTGCCAGCAGTTGGACTAGCCTAGGGGACGAGCAGTACTTC
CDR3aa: CASSWTSLGDEQYF

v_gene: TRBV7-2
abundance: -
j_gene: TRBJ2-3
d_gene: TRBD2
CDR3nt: TGTGCCAGCAGCTTGGCGGGAGGGCCAGCAGATACGCAGTATTTT
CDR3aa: CASSLAGGPADTQYF

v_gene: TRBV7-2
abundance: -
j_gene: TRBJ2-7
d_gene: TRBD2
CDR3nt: TGTGCCAGCAGCTCCCGGACTAGCGGGGACGAGCAGTACTTC
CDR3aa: CASSSRTSGDEQYF

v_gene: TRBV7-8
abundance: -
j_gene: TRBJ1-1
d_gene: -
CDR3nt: TGTGCCAGCAGCTTAGGGGGGGCAGGGTCTGAAGCTTTCTTT
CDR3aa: CASSLGGAGSEAFF

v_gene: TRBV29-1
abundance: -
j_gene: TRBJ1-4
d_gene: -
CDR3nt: TGCAGCGTTGTTGTTGCTGAAAAACTGTTTTTT
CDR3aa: CSVVVAEKLFF

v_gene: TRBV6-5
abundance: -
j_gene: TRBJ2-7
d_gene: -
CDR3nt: TGTGCCAGCAGTCCCCCGAATACCCACTACGAGCAGTACTTC
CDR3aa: CASSPPNTHYEQYF

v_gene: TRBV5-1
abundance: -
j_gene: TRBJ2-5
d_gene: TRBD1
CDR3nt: TGCGCCAGCAGCTTAGGGGGCCCACAAGAGACCCAGTACTTC
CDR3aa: CASSLGGPQETQYF